Following are 17 T cell receptor beta chains from one sample sequenced in a study of blood T cells in healthy people across ages. Then a second PCR, running roughly 7 to 11 cycles, was carried out with a sample-barcoded 5' primer and a J-beta primer mix. TCRdb reprocessed the 5' RACE reads via MiXCR and lists one record per CDR3 protein. The sample has some 730,000 distinct CDR3 sequences; over 20% are singletons. The sequencing input was blood. The receptors come from a man aged 65 to 79 in good health.

The V and J genes are TRBV18 and TRBJ2-3; maybe TRBD1 (5 bases). Germline assignment: CDR1 KGHSH and CDR2 LQKENI. V was pared by 3 bases and J by 2 bases, with 12 bases between. The CDR3 is 15 amino acids. In nucleotides, the CDR3 is TGTGCCAGCTCACCTGTAGCAGGGTCCACAGATACGCAGTATTTT. It is translated as CASSPVAGSTDTQYF.

J is TRBJ2-7 and V is TRBV7-8; TRBD2 matches 11 bases. CDR1 and CDR2 (germline): SGHVS, FQNEAQ. V gave up 2 bases and J gave up 1 base; unmatched junction bases: 4. There are 16 residues in the CDR3. CDR3 loop: CASSLPTSGVSYEQYF. The CDR3 region has the DNA TGTGCCAGCAGCTTACCGACTAGCGGGGTATCCTACGAGCAGTACTTC.

This clonotype was detected only once. This chain uses TRBV19 with TRBJ2-5; TRBD1 aligns across 9 bases. The CDR3 extends over 14 amino acids. Germline CDR1 and CDR2: LNHDA and SQIVND (reference sequence). The V segment lost 3 bases and the J segment 3 bases; nucleotides outside the gene matches: 2. The CDR3 DNA reads as TGTGCCAGTAGTATCAGGACAGGGGAAGAGACCCAGTACTTC. This translates into CASSIRTGEETQYF.

The V call is TRBV10-3, the J call TRBJ2-1; D may be TRBD2 (5 bases). Germline V gene data show CDR1 as ENHRY and CDR2 as SYGVKD. The V end was cut by 2 bases, the J end by 4 bases, with 6 bases between. This CDR3 comprises 13 residues. CDR3 in DNA: TGTGCCATCAGTGAGCTAGCATACAATGAGCAGTTCTTC. This encodes CAISELAYNEQFF.

This clonotype appeared once. This chain connects TRBV6-5 to TRBJ2-5; D uncertain. The J call may be faulty, since TRBJ2-1 better matches the DNA end. CDR1 is MNHEY, CDR2 SVGAGI, per germline. This CDR3 region has 13 residues. In DNA form, the CDR3 reads TGTGCCAGCAGTTACTCGAATGCCCATGGGCAGTTCTTC. It encodes CASSYSNAHGQFF.

This clonotype was seen a handful of times. The chain combines TRBV5-1 with TRBJ2-6; maybe TRBD1 (5 bases). The CDR3 consists of 16 residues. V lost 3 bases and J 1 base, leaving 11 bases between the germline ends. In germline, CDR1 is SGHRS, CDR2 YFSETQ. DNA of the CDR3: TGCGCCAGCAGCTCCAGGGATCTATCTGGGGCCAACGTCCTGACTTTC. Translation: CASSSRDLSGANVLTF.

This clonotype turned up a few times. DNA of the CDR3: TGTGCCAGCAGTGAGGACAGGGTCGCGGGCGAGACCCAGTACTTC. Its protein is CASSEDRVAGETQYF. The chain joins TRBV6-1 to TRBJ2-5, with 8 nucleotides matching TRBD1. Germline trimming cut 3 bases from V and 5 bases from J; bases unmatched to any gene: 8. CDR3 size: 15 residues. CDR1 is MNHNS and CDR2 is SASEGT in the germline V gene.

This clonotype was seen a handful of times. The rearrangement links TRBV7-2 to TRBJ1-5, with TRBD1 matching 7 bases. V dropped 4 bases and J dropped 6; count of bases not matched to a gene: 6. This CDR3 has 14 amino acids. Germline V gene sequence: CDR1 SGHTA, CDR2 FQGNSA. The CDR3 loop is CASSSGRGPQPQHF. Written as DNA, the CDR3 is TGTGCCAGCAGCTCCGGGAGGGGGCCTCAGCCCCAGCATTTT.

This clonotype has only a few counts. The genes are TRBV20-1 and TRBJ2-1; 8 bases map to TRBD2. Trimming at V came to 0 bases and at J to 3 bases, leaving 4 bases not matched to a gene. Germline loops: CDR1 DFQATT, CDR2 SNEGSKA (reference sequence). This CDR3 comprises 15 residues. CDR3 in amino acids: CSARDLREGYNEQFF. In DNA, the CDR3 is TGCAGTGCTAGAGATCTTCGGGAGGGCTACAATGAGCAGTTCTTC.

This clonotype occurred a few times. The rearrangement uses TRBV3-1 and TRBJ2-3, with D unclear. Trimming left V 4 bases short and J 1 base short, with 18 bases between. The CDR3 runs 17 residues. Germline-derived CDR1 and CDR2 are LGHDT and YNNKEL (reference sequence). CDR3 nucleotides: TGTGCCAGCAGCCCTACTGCTTGGCAGGTGGGCACAGATACGCAGTATTTT. It translates to CASSPTAWQVGTDTQYF.

In its sample, this clonotype was seen a few times. J is TRBJ2-3 and V is TRBV29-1, with 7 bases fitting TRBD1. The CDR3 consists of 13 residues. CDR1 is SQVTM and CDR2 is ANQGSEA in the germline V gene. The junction had 5 bases not matched to a gene; V was cut back by 4 bases and J by 4 bases. The CDR3 loop reads CSVGGRGSDTQYF. The CDR3 bases are TGCAGCGTTGGCGGCAGGGGGTCAGATACGCAGTATTTT.

The J gene is TRBJ1-1, the V gene TRBV20-1; D is ambiguous. Germline V CDR1 and CDR2: DFQATT, SNEGSKA (reference sequence). The CDR3 has 14 amino acids. V lost 6 bases, J lost 5 bases, and 19 bases lay in between. CDR3 in DNA: TGCAGTGCACGTCGGCTTGGCCCGGGGACTGAAGCTTTCTTT. The encoded protein is CSARRLGPGTEAFF.

This chain connects TRBV5-6 to TRBJ1-1; maybe TRBD1 (5 bases). Germline V gene sequence: CDR1 SGHDT, CDR2 YYEEEE. V lost 4 bases, J lost 6 bases, and 16 bases lay in between. CDR3 length equals 14 residues. CDR3 sequence: CASSPGRGYAEAFF. The CDR3 region has the DNA TGTGCCAGCAGCCCGGGTAGGGGATATGCTGAAGCTTTCTTT. The full variable domain, in which reference TRBV5-6 and TRBJ1-1 provide the parts outside the CDR3, is DAGVTQSPTHLIKTRGQQVTLRCSPKSGHDTVSWYQQALGQGPQFIFQYYEEEERQRGNFPDRFSGHQFPNYSSELNVNALLLGDSALYLCASSPGRGYAEAFFGQGTRLTVV.

This clonotype appeared a single time. The gene calls are TRBV20-1 and TRBJ2-7; D unclear. CDR1 is DFQATT, CDR2 SNEGSKA, per germline (reference sequence). This CDR3 contains 14 residues. The germline V and J ends were trimmed by 5 bases and 2 bases, with 16 bases remaining between them. The CDR3 region has the DNA TGCAGTGCTCCCCCGGACCCGGCGGCCTACGAGCAGTACTTC. As protein: CSAPPDPAAYEQYF.

In this sample, this clonotype turned up a few times. The chain couples TRBV3-1 to TRBJ2-1; D perhaps matches TRBD1 (7 bases). TRBJ2-7 explains the end of the DNA better; the J call may be wrong. The CDR3 totals 15 residues. Germline-derived CDR1 and CDR2 are LGHDT and YNNKEL (reference sequence). CDR3 DNA sequence: TGTGCCAGCAGCGCGGGGACAGCGAGCTCCTACGAGCAGTACTTC. Translation: CASSAGTASSYEQYF.

The chain links TRBV12-3 or TRBV12-4 to TRBJ1-3, with no clear D. The CDR3 loop spans 15 amino acids. Trimming took 2 bases from V and 1 from J, leaving 9 bases between them. CDR3 protein: CASSLFGISGNTIYF. The CDR3, as DNA: TGTGCCAGCAGTTTATTTGGGATTTCTGGAAACACCATATATTTT.

The rearrangement links TRBV5-1 to TRBJ1-1; tentative D call: TRBD1 (5 bases). With 0 bases removed from V and 6 bases from J, the gap between germline ends came to 18 bases. Germline CDR1 and CDR2: SGHRS and YFSETQ. The CDR3 extends over 16 amino acids. CDR3 amino acids: CASSLGGTSQLAEAFF. CDR3 sequence (DNA): TGCGCCAGCAGCTTGGGGGGGACGAGCCAACTTGCTGAAGCTTTCTTT.